This TCR beta chain was sequenced for a study of cytotoxic CD8 clonotypes in ibrutinib-treated CLL. Only in-frame clones appear in the TCRdb table, and some are missing; sequencing was by immunoSEQ multiplex PCR. The sample holds over 150,000 clones, around 70% seen once. The CDR3 runs to 17 residues. The germline gives CDR1 MGHRA, CDR2 YSYEKL. The V and J ends lost 0 bases and 3 bases respectively, with 14 bases between them. This rearrangement joins TRBV4-1 to TRBJ2-2; D is possibly TRBD2 (5 bases). The sequence derives from a human donor with chronic lymphocytic leukemia. The material sequenced was PBMCs, taken after 24 months of ibrutinib treatment. The CDR3 nucleotides are TGCGCCAGCAGCCAAGATCGGGGTAGCTTCGACACCGGGGAGCTGTTTTTT. This encodes CASSQDRGSFDTGELFF.